The TCR beta chain described here comes from a study of T-cell memory formation after mild COVID-19. Study-level information: The study found TCR clusters largely donor specific.

Trimming removed 4 bases from V and 10 bases from J; junction bases left unmatched: 8. Per the germline V gene, CDR1 is MNHEY and CDR2 is SVGAGI. The CDR3 is made up of 14 amino acids. One entry per CDR3 protein results from TCRdb running MiXCR on the 5' RACE reads. The sample has 350,000 to 500,000 distinct CDR3 sequences, 20% to 30% seen once. The TCR originated in an adult woman who had mild COVID-19 (a few samples of this study predate the infection). Cell type and time point are not known. The sequencing input was PBMCs or a T cell subset sorted from them (not recorded which). The chain combines TRBV6-5 with TRBJ1-4, with 8 nucleotides matching TRBD1. This chain's CDR3 is CASSFGQGRGKLFF. In nucleotides, the CDR3 is TGTGCCAGCAGTTTCGGACAGGGCAGGGGAAAACTGTTTTTT.